This entry lists 12 T cell receptor beta chains sequenced from one sample in a study of T cell responses to AZD1222 COVID-19 vaccine. Sequencing used immunoSEQ multiplex PCR; TCRdb keeps in-frame clones, though not all of them. The sample has around 78,000 clones, approximately 85% seen once. The sample consisted of peripheral blood, taken on day 0 of MenACWY control vaccination. These receptors were taken from an adult in good health.

This chain uses TRBV5-5 with TRBJ2-1; possibly TRBD1 or TRBD2 for D (6 bases each). This CDR3 is 15 amino acids long. The germline V gene encodes CDR1 SGHKS and CDR2 YYEKEE (reference sequence). Trimming removed 4 bases at V and 7 bases at J, with 18 bases between. This CDR3 is CASSHPTGAWNEQFF. CDR3 sequence (DNA): TGTGCCAGCAGCCACCCTACGGGGGCTTGGAATGAGCAGTTCTTC.

The J gene is TRBJ2-3, the V gene TRBV11-2; maybe TRBD2 (5 bases). V was pared by 4 bases and J by 0 bases, with 8 bases between. This CDR3 is 14 amino acids long. Germline CDR1 reads SGHAT; CDR2 reads FQNNGV. Here the CDR3 reads CASSYRDSTDTQYF. CDR3 nucleotide sequence: TGTGCCAGCAGCTATCGGGATAGCACAGATACGCAGTATTTT.

J is TRBJ1-1 and V is TRBV12-3 or TRBV12-4, with D possibly being TRBD1 (5 bases). Trimming stripped 1 base from V and 11 bases from J, with 14 bases between. The CDR3 runs to 13 residues. CDR3 in amino acids: CASSLGGQGRAFF. DNA of the CDR3: TGTGCCAGCAGTTTAGGGGGCCAGGGAAGGGCTTTCTTT.

V usage is TRBV15 and J usage is TRBJ2-5; tentative D call: TRBD1 (6 bases). Germline loops: CDR1 LNHNV, CDR2 YYDKDF (reference sequence). This CDR3 region has 15 residues. V lost 1 base and J 5 bases, leaving 14 bases between the germline ends. The CDR3: CATSRAPRGDETQYF. In DNA form, the CDR3 reads TGTGCCACCAGCAGAGCGCCCAGGGGTGACGAGACCCAGTACTTC.

The chain is built from TRBV5-6 and TRBJ2-1; D gene unclear. V was clipped by 1 base and J by 11 bases, with 13 bases between them. Germline assignment: CDR1 SGHDT and CDR2 YYEEEE. The CDR3 is made up of 13 amino acids. The CDR3, as DNA: TGTGCCAGCAGCTTGTCCTACAGACCCCAGCAGTTCTTC. Translated, it gives CASSLSYRPQQFF.

The rearrangement joins TRBV29-1 to TRBJ1-1, with TRBD1 matching 9 bases. V was pared by 5 bases and J by 5 bases, with 6 bases of the junction left unmatched. The CDR3 contains 13 residues. Germline V gene sequence: CDR1 SQVTM, CDR2 ANQGSEA. The CDR3 bases are TGCAGCGTTTCCGAAGGACAGGGGACTGAAGCTTTCTTT. Amino acids: CSVSEGQGTEAFF. Complete variable domain (other parts from reference TRBV29-1 and TRBJ1-1): SAVISQKPSRDICQRGTSLTIQCQVDSQVTMMFWYRQQPGQSLTLIATANQGSEATYESGFVIDKFPISRPNLTFSTLTVSNMSPEDSSIYLCSVSEGQGTEAFFGQGTRLTVV.

V and J are TRBV9 and TRBJ2-5; 7 bases match TRBD2. J gave up 9 bases and V 0 bases, and 5 bases lay outside the gene matches. Germline V gene lookup returns CDR1 SGDLS and CDR2 YYNGEE. The CDR3 loop spans 13 amino acids. DNA of the CDR3: TGTGCCAGCAGCGTAGGGGAGGGTAGGGCCCAGTACTTC. This translates into CASSVGEGRAQYF. Full variable domain (outside the CDR3, taken from reference TRBV9 and TRBJ2-5): DSGVTQTPKHLITATGQRVTLRCSPRSGDLSVYWYQQSLDQGLQFLIQYYNGEERAKGNILERFSAQQFPDLHSELNLSSLELGDSALYFCASSVGEGRAQYFGPGTRLLVL.

Here the CDR3 reads CASSPQLGNYEQYF. Here the CDR3 DNA reads TGTGCCAGCAGCCCGCAACTGGGGAATTACGAGCAGTACTTC. The J gene is TRBJ2-7, the V gene TRBV7-2; D remains ambiguous. Germline CDR1 reads SGHTA; CDR2 reads FQGNSA. Trimming removed 5 bases at V and 4 bases at J, with 15 bases between. The CDR3 runs 14 residues.

The V gene is TRBV10-3, the J gene TRBJ2-7, with 10 positions matching TRBD1. Germline values: CDR1 ENHRY, CDR2 SYGVKD. V dropped 6 bases and J dropped 2; count of bases not matched to a gene: 4. The length of the CDR3 is 14 residues. Here the CDR3 DNA reads TGTGCCATCAGCGCGGACAGGGGGACCTACGAGCAGTACTTC. This codes for CAISADRGTYEQYF.

V is TRBV6-5 and J is TRBJ1-4; 9 bases match TRBD1. The CDR3 consists of 15 residues. V lost 5 bases to trimming and J lost 7 bases; unmatched junction nucleotides: 8. CDR1 MNHEY and CDR2 SVGAGI come from the germline V gene. The CDR3 nucleotides are TGTGCCAGCAGTAGGTCCGGGACAGGGCTTGAAAAACTGTTTTTT. Translation: CASSRSGTGLEKLFF.

This clone was detected only once. The genes are TRBV10-2 and TRBJ2-3; D is ambiguous. The germline V and J ends were trimmed by 6 bases and 1 base, with 8 bases remaining between them. The CDR3 loop spans 13 amino acids. The germline V gene has CDR1 WSHSY and CDR2 SAAADI. This chain's CDR3 is CASRSPRTDTQYF. CDR3 sequence (DNA): TGCGCCAGCAGGTCCCCCCGCACAGATACGCAGTATTTT.

This rearrangement joins TRBV30 to TRBJ1-3; D may be TRBD1 (5 bases). Looked up from germline, CDR1 is GTSNPN and CDR2 is SVGIG (reference sequence). CDR3 length: 13 amino acids. V lost 5 bases to trimming and J lost 3 bases, with 11 bases between them. The CDR3: CAWDSRFGNTIYF. The CDR3 bases are TGTGCCTGGGACAGCAGGTTTGGAAACACCATATATTTT.